This TCR beta chain was found in a study of regulatory T cells in long-lasting Graves disease (dated by TCRdb to the early 2020s). About the investigation overall: Patients with newly diagnosed Graves' disease had been on antithyroid drugs for under 3 months. The study was conducted in China and was registered as a clinical trial. Patients with persistent Graves' disease were compared with patients with newly diagnosed Graves' disease using TCR sequencing and RNA sequencing of peripheral blood. A total of about 33 samples underwent TCR sequencing, from 13 patients with persistent Graves' disease and some 20 patients with newly diagnosed Graves' disease. Results the study describes overall, beyond this receptor: Because the primary lesion, thyroid tissue, could not be accessed, the study looked at peripheral blood alone. Persistent disease showed preferential use of TRBV28, TRBJ1-2 and TRBJ2-5, whereas newly diagnosed disease favored TRBV20-1 and TRBJ2-1. Sequencing and analysis were limited to the TCR beta chain. The authors acknowledged the small sample size as a limitation that may reduce accuracy. Patients with persistent disease shared more public clonotypes (under 3,000) than newly diagnosed patients did (more than 900). Lower TCR Shannon entropy and fewer highly expanded clones were observed in persistent Graves' disease patients than in newly diagnosed patients, which suggested clonal expansion.

In light of the paper, this sample's time point label describes: newly diagnosed GD, antithyroid drugs for less than 3 months. For both TCR sequencing and RNA sequencing, RNA was extracted from PBMCs in TRIzol. The diagnosis of Graves' disease was made according to American Thyroid Association guidelines. Patients were recruited from an endocrinology department in Xi'an, China. Each patient gave 9 to 10 milliliters of peripheral blood, collected in an EDTA anticoagulant tube. PBMCs were isolated by Ficoll Paque Plus density gradient separation without further T cell sorting. An Agilent 2100 Bioanalyzer and agarose gel were used to check RNA quality, while a NanoDrop 2000 measured RNA concentration. From the cysteine up to the phenylalanine, the CDR3 has a length of 12 residues. The sequence is cut down to CDR3 DNA, 36 bases in frame from base 1. Trimming takes 6 bases from V and 7 bases from J, and the germline ends sit 12 bases apart. CDR1 SNHLY and CDR2 FYNNEI were looked up in the germline V gene.

This clonotype appeared many times. Its cognate antigen has yet to be identified. Qualities for individual bases were not recorded, and no much larger clone is one base off. Library generation was performed with multiplex PCR. TCRdb lists the instrument as Illumina HiSeq 4000. TCR beta libraries were built with iRepertoire HTBI primers and Arm-PCR amplification of CDR3 regions. PCR products were gel purified before sequencing. Per the authors' processing: Gene usage analysis of CDR3 amino acid clonotypes relied on the 55 to 80 TRBV and fewer than 15 TRBJ segments identified across samples. Filtered high-quality paired reads were merged into contigs using COPE and FqMerger. BLAST was used to align contigs to the IMGT TRBV, TRBD and TRBJ reference genes, and CDR3 was defined following IMGT. Any clonotype with a frequency above 0.1% was counted as a highly expanded clone. Repertoire diversity was measured by Shannon entropy, and V-J evenness by the Gini coefficient. Public clonotypes were defined as clonotypes shared by more than one individual. The public reads were run again by TCRdb, first through fastp at Q25 and then through MiXCR, and only productive beta chains were kept. Each CDR3 protein appears once, grouped with its most common genes and DNA. V and J calls and clone size were set by TCRdb, not the authors. For this sample there are around 450,000 distinct CDR3 sequences; around 15% appear just once. The biggest ten clones account for 9% to 15% of the sample.

The sample was also reused in another study, on T cells in Graves' hyperthyroidism and ophthalmopathy. Looking at the second paper: Graves' hyperthyroidism was defined as stable when no progression to ophthalmopathy occurred over 18 months of follow-up. The hyperthyroidism patients were between 18 and 65 years old and newly diagnosed, with a disease duration of less than 2 months. Patients with uncontrolled infections, other autoimmune diseases, pregnancy or lactation were excluded. Clinical symptoms, serum thyroxine and TRAb, thyroid ultrasound, and orbital computed tomography formed the basis for the diagnoses. A first-round RT-PCR of the TCR CDR3 used the HTBI primer set with the Qiagen OneStep RT-PCR kit. Blood samples also contained most of the expanded thyroid clonotypes (frequency above 0.001), which suggests that blood repertoires may reflect thyroid immune responses. A 13 V-J signature model separated ophthalmopathy from stable hyperthyroidism, with roughly 88% sensitivity and approximately 81% specificity in cross-validation and 80%/75% in testing. In validation, the model predicted progression to ophthalmopathy a median of approximately 6.3 months before onset, with 70% to 71% sensitivity and around 76% specificity. A discovery cohort of approximately 97 patients, fewer than 50 with Graves' ophthalmopathy and 55 to 60 with stable Graves' hyperthyroidism, was used to find distinguishing TCR V-J signatures. Whether ophthalmopathy could be predicted prospectively was tested in an independent validation cohort made up of 18 to 20 hyperthyroidism patients plus 17 patients who later progressed to ophthalmopathy. The 75 to 100 discovery patients were divided at random into training and test sets in a 7:3 ratio. In addition, the study compared T-cell repertoires in thyroid tissue and in blood from 6 or 7 Graves' hyperthyroidism patients. Once sampling was done, hyperthyroidism patients were given methimazole at a starting dose of 30 mg daily, whereas ophthalmopathy patients were given high-dose intravenous methylprednisolone. A second multiplex PCR round built the libraries, followed by size selection and purification. The libraries were sequenced on an Illumina HiSeq2000 using paired-end 100 bp reads. SOAPnuke was used to process the raw data, removing reads that contained adapters or uncalled bases, had a mean Phred below 15, or lacked an exact match to the constant primer or identifier. High-quality paired reads were merged with COPE v1.2.5, and unique nucleotide sequences were defined as clonotypes. MiTCR v1.1 was used to align the clonotypes against IMGT TRBV, TRBD and TRBJ reference segments. Only V-J combinations with frequency above 0.0001, covering 99% to 99.2% of repertoires, were analysed. A TCS score was defined as the ratio between F50 (clonal expansion) and ExV (chaos), using BLOSUM62-based TCRdist between CDR3 peptides within each V-J. Welch's t-statistics and random forest reduced 514 V-J features to some 14, which were used in a naive Bayes classifier (R e1071). No statistical method was used to fix the sample size in advance, and group allocation was not hidden from the investigators. The paper reports TCR Vbeta CDR3 sequencing of roughly 140 peripheral blood samples: under 45 ophthalmopathy, fewer than 85 hyperthyroidism and 17 progressor patients.

The receptor was isolated from a man in his forties with Graves disease. Donor details come from another sample of the same person, matched by shared clones. The sequence is built from TRBV2 and TRBJ1-1; TRBD1 is a weak D gene call, 5 bases matching. The sample in question was peripheral blood mononuclear cells (PBMCs), obtained at new diagnosis, from a patient treated with antithyroid drugs. Here the CDR3 is given as CASRGGGYEAFF. The DNA sequence is as follows: TGTGCCAGCAGGGGGGGGGGGTATGAAGCTTTCTTT. Outside the CDR3, residues come from the reference TRBV2 and TRBJ1-1 proteins, so the full variable domain is: EPEVTQTPSHQVTQMGQEVILRCVPISNHLYFYWYRQILGQKVEFLVSFYNNEISEKSEIFDDQFSVERPDGSNFTLKIRSTKLEDSAMYFCASRGGGYEAFFGQGTRLTVV.